The 5 T cell receptor beta chains given below trace back to one sample, sequenced in a study of cytomegalovirus exposure and HLA in healthy donors (dated by TCRdb to 2017 to 2019). Receptor libraries were prepared by the immunoSEQ multiplex PCR assay. The multiplex PCR relied on a mix of 60 forward primers for TCR Vbeta segments and 13 reverse primers for TCR Jbeta segments. The immuneACCESS repertoire file appears here via TCRdb, limited to in-frame rearrangements. These files lack a portion of the clones; in checked studies, under half of the deficit traces to unresolved V genes, and the cause of the others is not known. This sample comprises about 110,000 clones, around 80% of them detected only once. The ten largest account for around 8.2% of the sample. The source material was PBMCs. These receptors originate from a man aged 35 to 55 in good health and CMV-seropositive.

The V call is TRBV5-4, the J call TRBJ2-5, with no clear D. Looked up from germline, CDR1 is SGHNT and CDR2 is YYREEE (reference sequence). Trimming took off 0 bases at V and 5 bases at J, with 14 bases between the two ends. CDR3 length equals 15 residues. CDR3 sequence: CASSLVGPNKETQYF. The DNA for the CDR3 is TGTGCCAGCAGCTTGGTTGGTCCAAACAAGGAGACCCAGTACTTC.

This clone was counted only a few times. V is TRBV6-4 and J is TRBJ1-1; D possibly corresponds to TRBD1 (6 bases). The V and J ends lost 5 bases and 8 bases respectively, with 21 bases between them. This CDR3 spans 15 amino acids. From germline, CDR1 is MRHNA and CDR2 SNTAGT. In DNA form, the CDR3 reads TGTGCCAGCAGTCCTACAGAACAGGGATGGGGGGAAGCTTTCTTT. This translates into CASSPTEQGWGEAFF.

The genes are TRBV4-3 and TRBJ2-1; D is possibly TRBD2 (6 bases). V was shortened by 4 bases and J by 8 bases, with 15 bases between the two germline ends. There are 14 residues in the CDR3. Germline CDR1 reads LGHNA; CDR2 reads YSLEER. The CDR3 sequence: CASSPRERGDEQFF. As DNA, the CDR3 is TGCGCCAGCAGCCCCCGGGAGAGAGGGGATGAGCAGTTCTTC.

The rearrangement links TRBV9 to TRBJ2-2, with D possibly matching TRBD2 (5 bases). Trimming took off 0 bases at V and 7 bases at J, with 10 bases between the two ends. Germline loops: CDR1 SGDLS, CDR2 YYNGEE. This CDR3 comprises 14 residues. CDR3 DNA sequence: TGTGCCAGCAGCGTAGACCCAGGAGGCGGGGAGCTGTTTTTT. This codes for CASSVDPGGGELFF.

The rearrangement joins TRBV5-1 to TRBJ2-1; 10 positions match TRBD2. The V segment lost 1 base and the J segment 7 bases; nucleotides outside the gene matches: 11. Germline CDR1 and CDR2: SGHRS and YFSETQ. CDR3 length: 17 amino acids. Here the CDR3 reads CASSLRSGTSVRNEQFF. CDR3 nucleotide sequence: TGCGCCAGCAGCTTGAGGAGTGGGACTAGCGTAAGGAATGAGCAGTTCTTC.